This entry lists 13 T cell receptor beta chains sequenced from one sample in a study of graft-versus-host responses after intestinal transplantation. The authors processed graft tissue to release intraepithelial and lamina propria lymphocytes. Using immunoSEQ multiplex PCR, the repertoire was profiled, and TCRdb retains in-frame clones only, with some absent. The sample lists about 13,000 clones; 74% were seen once. Sample: ileum tissue, taken 16 days after intestinal transplant. The source of these receptors is a human patient who received an intestinal transplant, so some T cells may come from the graft donor.

The gene calls are TRBV2 and TRBJ2-7; 8 bases match TRBD2. The CDR3 has 15 amino acids. Germline CDR1 and CDR2: SNHLY and FYNNEI. V shed 5 bases, J shed 3 bases, and the junction held 9 bases outside the gene matches. The CDR3 nucleotides read TGTGCCAGCAGTAGAGTGTCGGCGGGAGGCTACGAGCAGTACTTC. Encoded protein: CASSRVSAGGYEQYF.

This clone was counted between two and nine times. At one end, the junction sequence differs from germline, possibly due to a read error. The J gene is TRBJ1-1, the V gene TRBV19; D is possibly TRBD1 (6 bases). The CDR3 runs to 15 residues. Germline values: CDR1 LNHDA, CDR2 SQIVND (reference sequence). Here the CDR3 DNA reads TGTGCCAGTGGTATAATAGGACAGCTGAACACTGAAGCTTTCTTT. Its translation: CASGIIGQLNTEAFF.

The chain uses TRBV7-8 and TRBJ1-1; no reliable D call. CDR1 and CDR2 from the germline V gene are SGHVS and FQNEAQ. CDR3 length equals 15 residues. Trimming removed 5 bases from V and 5 bases from J, with 18 bases in between. The CDR3 sequence: CASSLMTGISTEAFF. The CDR3 DNA follows: TGTGCCAGCAGCCTCATGACGGGGATATCAACTGAAGCTTTCTTT.

The CDR3 reads CAWSKRGPKNTGELFF. DNA of the CDR3: TGTGCCTGGAGCAAGCGGGGGCCTAAGAACACCGGGGAGCTGTTTTTT. The chain combines TRBV30 with TRBJ2-2; 8 nucleotides align to TRBD2. V lost 3 bases, J lost 1 base, and 7 bases stayed unmatched. The CDR3 has 16 residues. The germline V gene has CDR1 GTSNPN and CDR2 SVGIG (reference sequence).

The rearrangement links TRBV23-1 to TRBJ2-3, with unresolved D. TRBV23-1 is classed as an ORF, of uncertain function. This CDR3 contains 16 residues. Trimming stripped 2 bases from V and 2 bases from J, with 14 bases between. The CDR3 protein is CASSQGWRPPTDTQYF. The CDR3 bases are TGCGCCAGCAGTCAAGGATGGAGACCTCCCACAGATACGCAGTATTTT.

The chain joins TRBV27 to TRBJ1-1; TRBD1 matches 7 bases. Trimming took 5 bases from V and 3 from J; bases not matched to a gene: 9. Per germline, CDR1 MNHEY and CDR2 SMNVEV (reference sequence). The CDR3 covers 15 residues. The CDR3 DNA reads TGTGCCAGCAGTCCCGAGACAGGGTGGCACACTGAAGCTTTCTTT. The encoded protein is CASSPETGWHTEAFF.

The chain is built from TRBV29-1 and TRBJ1-3, with 7 bases matching TRBD1. The CDR3 has 15 amino acids. V lost 3 bases and J lost 0; bases outside the gene matches: 5. Germline V gene lookup returns CDR1 SQVTM and CDR2 ANQGSEA. CDR3 bases: TGCAGCGTTGAGTCCCAGGGGGTCTCTGGAAACACCATATATTTT. Amino acids: CSVESQGVSGNTIYF.

The chain is built from TRBV7-8 and TRBJ1-5, with D possibly TRBD1 on 5 matching bases. The length of the CDR3 is 15 residues. Germline V lookup: CDR1 SGHVS, CDR2 FQNEAQ. The V and J ends lost 1 base and 2 bases respectively, with 9 bases between them. Here the CDR3 DNA reads TGTGCCAGCAGCTTAGGCGGACACGGCAATCAGCCCCAGCATTTT. Translation gives CASSLGGHGNQPQHF.

The chain couples TRBV2 to TRBJ1-5, with 7 bases that match TRBD1. Germline loops: CDR1 SNHLY, CDR2 FYNNEI. The V segment lost 3 bases and the J segment 3 bases; nucleotides outside the gene matches: 5. There are 15 residues in the CDR3. CDR3 DNA: TGTGCCAGCAGTGATCCGGGACAGATCAATCAGCCCCAGCATTTT. Encoded protein: CASSDPGQINQPQHF.

The CDR3 region has the DNA TGTGCCAGCAGTGTAAAAGGGGTTTTCACCGGGGAGCTGTTTTTT. This sequence encodes CASSVKGVFTGELFF. This chain connects TRBV25-1 to TRBJ2-2; D is perhaps TRBD1 (5 bases). This CDR3 region has 15 residues. Trimming took off 4 bases at V and 4 bases at J, with 13 bases between the two ends. The germline CDR1 and CDR2 sequences are MGHDK and SYGVNS.

J is TRBJ2-7 and V is TRBV5-6; 13 bases are shared with TRBD2. The CDR3 contains 19 residues. V lost 3 bases and J lost 7; bases outside the gene matches: 19. From germline, CDR1 is SGHDT and CDR2 YYEEEE. For the CDR3, the DNA is TGTGCCAGCAGCTGGGATGAAGGACTAGCGGGGGAGTTGCTACGGGAGCAGTACTTC. Residues: CASSWDEGLAGELLREQYF.

CDR3 DNA sequence: TGTGCCAGCAGTTCACGCTGGGACAGGGGGGACAATGAGCAGTTCTTC. Translation: CASSSRWDRGDNEQFF. The rearrangement uses TRBV6-5 and TRBJ2-1; 11 bases map to TRBD1. With V trimmed by 4 bases and J by 5 bases, 7 bases remained unmatched. Looked up from germline, CDR1 is MNHEY and CDR2 is SVGAGI. The CDR3 length is 16 residues.

The rearrangement links TRBV7-8 to TRBJ2-1; D possibly corresponds to TRBD1 (6 bases). Germline V gene lookup returns CDR1 SGHVS and CDR2 FQNEAQ. The CDR3 has 14 residues. V was cut by 5 bases and J by 4 bases, with 12 bases left in between. Written as DNA, the CDR3 is TGTGCCAGCAGCGGAAATACAGGGTACAATGAGCAGTTCTTC. Protein: CASSGNTGYNEQFF.